These 30 T cell receptor beta chains came from one sample sequenced in a study of relationships among human T cell subsets. Anti-CD4 multisort beads removed cells negatively, then anti-CD8 beads positively selected CD8+ T cells. From mRNA, alpha and beta CDR3 regions were amplified using semiquantitative ARM-PCR. Tagged nested gene-specific primers were used first, then communal superprimers amplified exponentially. TCRdb independently ran MiXCR on the multiplex PCR reads; one entry per CDR3 protein. Counted here are some 5,000 distinct CDR3 sequences, 60% to 70% occurring once; the ten biggest clones make up 45% to 60%. The sequencing input was CD8+ T cells sorted from blood. The receptors here all came from a man between 35 and 55 years old in good health.

The J gene is TRBJ2-5, the V gene TRBV4-1; D is undetermined. This CDR3 is 12 amino acids long. Trimming stripped 4 bases from V and 5 bases from J, with 8 bases between. The germline V gene encodes CDR1 MGHRA and CDR2 YSYEKL. The CDR3 region is CASSPVGETQYF. Here the CDR3 DNA reads TGCGCCAGCAGCCCCGTTGGTGAGACCCAGTACTTC.

The chain is built from TRBV29-1 and TRBJ2-7; 14 nucleotides agree with TRBD2. CDR1 and CDR2 (germline): SQVTM, ANQGSEA. Losses at the gene ends were 1 base for V and 5 bases for J; bases not matched to a gene: 10. The CDR3 has 17 amino acids. In nucleotides, the CDR3 is TGCAGCGTTGAAGGTCTGACTAGCGGGAGGGCCGTCGACGAGCAGTACTTC. Protein product: CSVEGLTSGRAVDEQYF.

This clonotype was seen more than once but under ten times. The rearrangement uses TRBV10-3 and TRBJ2-7, with 9 bases aligning to TRBD2. Per the germline V gene, CDR1 is ENHRY and CDR2 is SYGVKD. J lost 0 bases, V lost 10 bases, and 4 bases had no gene match. The CDR3 consists of 13 residues. DNA of the CDR3: TGTGCCACCCTTAGCGGGAGCTCCTACGAGCAGTACTTC. The encoded protein is CATLSGSSYEQYF.

This clonotype was found a few times. This chain joins TRBV10-3 and TRBJ1-2, with a possible D match to TRBD1 (6 bases). The CDR3 has 14 residues. Germline V gene data show CDR1 as ENHRY and CDR2 as SYGVKD. V lost 0 bases to trimming and J lost 6 bases, with 11 bases between them. The CDR3 is CAISESKGGDGYTF. CDR3 coding DNA: TGTGCCATCAGTGAGTCGAAAGGGGGAGATGGCTACACCTTC.

This clonotype was picked up one time. This chain connects TRBV29-1 to TRBJ2-1; 9 bases are shared with TRBD2. This CDR3 contains 16 residues. Germline V gene sequence: CDR1 SQVTM, CDR2 ANQGSEA. The trim removed 3 bases at V and 4 bases at J, leaving 10 bases unmatched. CDR3 in DNA: TGCAGCGTTGACGCCTCCGGACTAGCGATATACAATGAGCAGTTCTTC. Amino acid sequence: CSVDASGLAIYNEQFF.

In its sample, this clonotype was seen a few times. This chain joins TRBV7-9 and TRBJ1-1, with no clear D. V was clipped by 0 bases and J by 7 bases, with 3 bases between them. The V gene's germline CDR1 is SEHNR and CDR2 FQNEAQ (reference sequence). The CDR3 contains 11 residues. CDR3 sequence reads: CASSLALEAFF. The CDR3 region has the DNA TGTGCCAGCAGCTTAGCCCTTGAAGCTTTCTTT.

The rearrangement links TRBV11-2 to TRBJ1-5; 7 bases match TRBD1. The trim removed 5 bases at V and 5 bases at J, leaving 9 bases unmatched. Germline CDR1 is SGHAT and CDR2 is FQNNGV. There are 15 residues in the CDR3. CDR3 loop: CASSRTGTEDQPQHF. DNA of the CDR3: TGTGCCAGCAGCCGAACCGGGACAGAGGATCAGCCCCAGCATTTT.

This clonotype turned up a few times. V is TRBV10-2 and J is TRBJ2-1; D is unresolved. This CDR3 has 14 amino acids. Trimming took off 0 bases at V and 4 bases at J, with 7 bases between the two ends. Germline V gives CDR1 WSHSY, CDR2 SAAADI. DNA for the CDR3: TGCGCCAGCAGTGAGTCTATCGGTTACAATGAGCAGTTCTTC. Its protein is CASSESIGYNEQFF.

This clonotype occurred a few times. The chain employs TRBV20-1 and TRBJ1-2; D gene ambiguous. The CDR3 totals 13 residues. V was shortened by 7 bases and J by 5 bases, with 17 bases between the two germline ends. Germline V lookup: CDR1 DFQATT, CDR2 SNEGSKA (reference sequence). The CDR3 sequence is CSGANVLWYGYTF. Here the CDR3 DNA reads TGCAGTGGCGCGAATGTTTTGTGGTATGGCTACACCTTC.

V is TRBV27 and J is TRBJ2-6; D not certain. The CDR3 consists of 14 residues. V lost 2 bases, J lost 4 bases, and 6 bases lay in between. CDR1 is MNHEY and CDR2 is SMNVEV in the germline V gene (reference sequence). In nucleotides, the CDR3 is TGTGCCAGCAGTTTAGTGTCCGGGGCCAACGTCCTGACTTTC. It is translated as CASSLVSGANVLTF.

The chain combines TRBV11-2 with TRBJ2-7; TRBD2 might be the D (6 bases). V was clipped by 6 bases and J by 6 bases, with 18 bases between them. CDR1 and CDR2 from the germline V gene are SGHAT and FQNNGV. The CDR3 sequence is 14 residues long. The CDR3 region is CASSTGVVLGEQYF. CDR3 nucleotide sequence: TGTGCCAGCAGTACGGGGGTGGTTTTGGGCGAGCAGTACTTC.

Sample share makes this clonotype large. This chain uses TRBV6-4 with TRBJ2-1; D is perhaps TRBD2 (6 bases). This CDR3 region has 15 residues. CDR1 and CDR2 (germline): MRHNA, SNTAGT. V was trimmed by 5 bases and J by 6 bases, leaving 17 bases between them. The CDR3 sequence: CASSPGKGDFNEQFF. CDR3 coding DNA: TGTGCCAGCAGTCCAGGGAAAGGGGACTTCAATGAGCAGTTCTTC.

This clonotype was counted a few times. V usage is TRBV5-1 and J usage is TRBJ1-1; TRBD1 agrees at 9 bases. The CDR3 contains 20 residues. Germline CDR1 and CDR2: SGHRS and YFSETQ. Germline trimming cut 6 bases from V and 1 base from J; bases unmatched to any gene: 22. CDR3 loop: CASNPDGVGGQGRANTEAFF. In DNA, the CDR3 is TGCGCCAGCAACCCGGACGGGGTGGGGGGACAGGGAAGGGCGAACACTGAAGCTTTCTTT.

This clonotype has just one count. The chain has TRBV5-6 and TRBJ1-2; D is unresolved. The CDR3 contains 13 residues. Germline CDR1 is SGHDT and CDR2 is YYEEEE. Trimming pared 4 bases from V and 8 bases from J, leaving 15 bases between. The DNA of the CDR3 is TGTGCCAGCAGCCAACAAGACTACCGAGGCTACACCTTC. As protein: CASSQQDYRGYTF.

This clonotype is termed medium-sized. The chain links TRBV13 to TRBJ2-5, with D possibly called TRBD1 or TRBD2 (5 bases each). Trimming cost V 4 bases and J 5 bases, with 14 bases left between them. There are 14 residues in the CDR3. The germline CDR1 and CDR2 sequences are PRHDT and FYEKMQ (reference sequence). In DNA, the CDR3 is TGTGCCAGCAGCTCCTGGACCGAGGGGGAGACCCAGTACTTC. This encodes CASSSWTEGETQYF.

This chain joins TRBV29-1 and TRBJ1-2; D possibly corresponds to TRBD1 (5 bases). The CDR3 has 13 amino acids. V was pared by 3 bases and J by 7 bases, with 15 bases between. CDR1 and CDR2 from the germline V gene are SQVTM and ANQGSEA. CDR3: CSVDLGTARGYTF. Written as DNA, the CDR3 is TGCAGCGTTGACTTAGGGACCGCTCGTGGCTACACCTTC.

CDR3 nucleotides: TGTGCCGAATATATCGCGGACCCCCGCGACAATGAGCAGTTCTTC. Its translation: CAEYIADPRDNEQFF. The chain joins TRBV19 to TRBJ2-1; no firm D call. CDR3 size: 15 residues. Trimming removed 11 bases from V and 5 bases from J, with 22 bases in between. Germline V CDR1 and CDR2: LNHDA, SQIVND (reference sequence).

V usage is TRBV14 and J usage is TRBJ2-7; D is ambiguous. Per germline, CDR1 SGHDN and CDR2 FVKESK. V was cut by 0 bases and J by 0 bases, with 9 bases left in between. There are 15 residues in the CDR3. Here the CDR3 reads CASSQEGYISYEQYF. CDR3 bases: TGTGCCAGCAGCCAAGAAGGGTATATCTCCTACGAGCAGTACTTC.

The chain has TRBV13 and TRBJ2-2; possible D gene TRBD2, 6 bases. CDR1 is PRHDT and CDR2 is FYEKMQ in the germline V gene (reference sequence). The CDR3 consists of 13 residues. Trimming cost V 8 bases and J 6 bases, with 13 bases left between them. CDR3 sequence reads: CASAPRGSGELFF. CDR3 coding DNA: TGTGCCAGCGCGCCCCGGGGGTCCGGGGAGCTGTTTTTT. Full variable domain (rest looked up from reference TRBV13 and TRBJ2-2): AAGVIQSPRHLIKEKRETATLKCYPIPRHDTVYWYQQGPGQDPQFLISFYEKMQSDKGSIPDRFSAQQFSDYHSELNMSSLELGDSALYFCASAPRGSGELFFGEGSRLTVL.

The J gene is TRBJ2-7, the V gene TRBV7-9, with 8 bases that match TRBD2. V gave up 1 base and J gave up 2 bases; unmatched junction bases: 4. The CDR3 is made up of 15 amino acids. Germline CDR1 and CDR2: SEHNR and FQNEAQ (reference sequence). In DNA, the CDR3 is TGTGCCAGCAGCTTAGAGCGGGAGCTTACCTACGAGCAGTACTTC. Its translation is CASSLERELTYEQYF. Looking up the rest from reference TRBV7-9 and TRBJ2-7 gives the full variable domain: DTGVSQNPRHKITKRGQNVTFRCDPISEHNRLYWYRQTLGQGPEFLTYFQNEAQLEKSRLLSDRFSAERPKGSFSTLEIQRTEQGDSAMYLCASSLERELTYEQYFGPGTRLTVT.

The chain links TRBV9 to TRBJ2-3; D remains ambiguous. Trimming took off 0 bases at V and 2 bases at J, with 4 bases between the two ends. This CDR3 spans 13 amino acids. The germline CDR1 and CDR2 sequences are SGDLS and YYNGEE. The DNA for the CDR3 is TGTGCCAGCAGCGTAGCCCTCACAGATACGCAGTATTTT. This translates into CASSVALTDTQYF.

The J gene is TRBJ1-4, the V gene TRBV27, with TRBD1 matching 10 bases. Germline values: CDR1 MNHEY, CDR2 SMNVEV (reference sequence). V was pared by 6 bases and J by 12 bases, with 10 bases of the junction left unmatched. The CDR3 is made up of 14 amino acids. As DNA, the CDR3 is TGTGCCAGCAGACCGACAGGGGGCCACCTTGAACTGTTTTTT. This sequence encodes CASRPTGGHLELFF.

The J gene is TRBJ2-3, the V gene TRBV6-6; D possibly corresponds to TRBD2 (6 bases). Trimming took off 5 bases at V and 3 bases at J, with 12 bases between the two ends. Germline assignment: CDR1 MNHNY and CDR2 SVGAGI (reference sequence). The CDR3 sequence is 14 residues long. The DNA for the CDR3 is TGTGCCAGCAGTATTAGGGCGGGAACAGATACGCAGTATTTT. It yields the protein CASSIRAGTDTQYF.

The V call is TRBV4-2, the J call TRBJ1-1; D uncertain. The V and J ends lost 0 bases and 0 bases respectively, with 5 bases between them. The germline V gene encodes CDR1 LGHNA and CDR2 YNFKEQ. The CDR3 consists of 14 residues. The DNA for the CDR3 is TGTGCCAGCAGCCAAGACTCGGTGAACACTGAAGCTTTCTTT. As protein: CASSQDSVNTEAFF.

This clonotype was seen once. V gene TRBV2 combines with J gene TRBJ2-7; D call uncertain. V was cut by 2 bases and J by 4 bases, with 9 bases left in between. Germline assignment: CDR1 SNHLY and CDR2 FYNNEI. The CDR3 sequence is 13 residues long. CDR3 in amino acids: CASSETDNYEQYF. CDR3 DNA sequence: TGTGCCAGCAGTGAAACTGACAATTACGAGCAGTACTTC.

About this clonotype itself: A much larger clone sits a single nucleotide away, making a read error possible. The chain uses TRBV28 and TRBJ2-1; 9 nucleotides match TRBD2. The CDR3 contains 13 residues. The germline V gene encodes CDR1 MDHEN and CDR2 SYDVKM. The CDR3 here is CATAPGLANEQLF. The CDR3 nucleotides are TGTGCGACAGCCCCCGGACTAGCGAATGAGCAGCTCTTC.

The chain has TRBV11-2 and TRBJ2-1, with 7 positions matching TRBD1. Germline assignment: CDR1 SGHAT and CDR2 FQNNGV. There are 16 residues in the CDR3. Trimming removed 4 bases from V and 4 bases from J; junction bases left unmatched: 10. The CDR3 bases are TGTGCCAGCAGCTGGTCACGGGACAGCTTTTACAATGAGCAGTTCTTC. Translating gives CASSWSRDSFYNEQFF.

The chain combines TRBV13 with TRBJ1-1, with D hard to call. This CDR3 region has 14 residues. Germline CDR1 and CDR2: PRHDT and FYEKMQ (reference sequence). Trimming took 1 base from V and 3 from J, leaving 9 bases between them. In DNA, the CDR3 is TGTGCCAGCAGCTTAGCTGGGTTGGACACTGAAGCTTTCTTT. Residues: CASSLAGLDTEAFF.

The chain links TRBV29-1 to TRBJ2-7; D gene uncertain. V was clipped by 4 bases and J by 4 bases, with 20 bases between them. This CDR3 has 15 amino acids. Germline assignment: CDR1 SQVTM and CDR2 ANQGSEA. The CDR3 protein is CSVVRLATFTYEQYF. The CDR3 DNA reads TGCAGCGTTGTCCGCCTTGCTACATTCACGTACGAGCAGTACTTC.

This clonotype appeared once. The V gene is TRBV20-1, the J gene TRBJ2-7; TRBD1 might be the D (6 bases). The germline V gene encodes CDR1 DFQATT and CDR2 SNEGSKA (reference sequence). The CDR3 covers 15 residues. V was cut by 4 bases and J by 0 bases, with 16 bases left in between. The CDR3 spells CSANLQQGFSYEQYF. As DNA, the CDR3 is TGCAGTGCTAACTTACAACAGGGTTTCTCCTACGAGCAGTACTTC.